This T cell receptor (beta chain) was sequenced during a study of tumor and adjacent non-tumor tissue in lung cancer. No cell sorting was done before RNA was extracted from the tissue. Distant lung tissue was collected more than 3 cm away from the tumor edge. Looked up from germline, CDR1 is MNHNS and CDR2 is SASEGT. V trimming: 6 bases; J trimming: 7 bases; junction bases outside the gene matches: 7. The CDR3 is 14 residues long. Three rounds of nested PCR, following a modified ARM-PCR protocol, produced the TCRbeta library. MiXCR, run by TCRdb on the multiplex PCR reads, gives a single entry per CDR3 protein. The table records more than 45,000 distinct CDR3 sequences, 74% of them present only once.

The rearrangement joins TRBV6-1 to TRBJ2-7; TRBD2 matches 12 bases. The sequence was collected from a woman aged 55 to 70 with non-small cell lung cancer. Material for sequencing was distant non-tumor lung tissue. The CDR3 reads CASSPGLAGYEQYF. As DNA, the CDR3 is TGTGCCAGCAGCCCCGGACTAGCGGGATATGAGCAGTACTTC.